One sample yielded the 6 T cell receptor beta chains listed below, sequenced in a study of regulatory T cells in long-lasting Graves disease. In building TCR beta libraries, iRepertoire HTBI primers were used together with Arm-PCR of CDR3 regions. TCRdb reprocessed the multiplex PCR reads via MiXCR and lists one record per CDR3 protein. This table holds hundreds of thousands of distinct CDR3 sequences, about 15% found once. Time point here: newly diagnosed GD, antithyroid drugs for less than 3 months. PBMCs provided the RNA from which the TCR library was made. The same specimen was also included in a second study, on T cells in Graves' hyperthyroidism and ophthalmopathy.

Sequencing used peripheral blood mononuclear cells (PBMCs), obtained at new diagnosis, from a patient treated with antithyroid drugs. The origin of the receptors is a woman aged 25 to 39 with Graves disease.

A word on this clonotype: The junction does not match germline at one end; this may be a read error. The chain joins TRBV4-1 to TRBJ2-7; D uncertain. There are 15 residues in the CDR3. CDR1 is MGHRA, CDR2 YSYEKL, per germline. The DNA of the CDR3 is TGCGCCGGCAGCCAAGGGATAGAGAGCTCCTACGAGCAGTACTTC. The encoded protein is CAGSQGIESSYEQYF.

On this clonotype: It may be a read error: a sequence one base away is much more abundant. The V and J genes are TRBV2 and TRBJ1-1, with no clear D. The CDR3 is made up of 13 amino acids. Germline CDR1 is SNHLY and CDR2 is FYNNEI. In nucleotides, the CDR3 is TGTGCCAGCAGGGAAGCTAAAGGCACTGAAGCTTTCTTT. As protein: CASREAKGTEAFF. The variable domain in full, completed from reference TRBV2 and TRBJ1-1, reads EPEVTQTPSHQVTQMGQEVILRCVPISNHLYFYWYRQILGQKVEFLVSFYNNEISEKSEIFDDQFSVERPDGSNFTLKIRSTKLEDSAMYFCASREAKGTEAFFGQGTRLTVV.

This clonotype occurred a few times. V usage is TRBV12-3 or TRBV12-4 and J usage is TRBJ2-5; perhaps TRBD1 as D (5 bases). Trimming stripped 3 bases from V and 5 bases from J, with 25 bases between. CDR3 length: 18 residues. CDR3 sequence: CASSLQGMRTLGWETQYF. CDR3 nucleotide sequence: TGTGCCAGCAGTTTGCAGGGAATGCGCACTCTAGGCTGGGAGACCCAGTACTTC.

This clonotype has only a few counts. V gene TRBV2 combines with J gene TRBJ2-7, with TRBD2 matching 7 bases. The junction had 7 bases not matched to a gene; V was cut back by 8 bases and J by 6 bases. In germline, CDR1 is SNHLY, CDR2 FYNNEI. The CDR3 is 12 amino acids. The CDR3 spells CASLGREREQYF. In DNA, the CDR3 is TGTGCCAGCTTGGGGCGGGAGCGCGAGCAGTACTTC. The variable domain in full, completed from reference TRBV2 and TRBJ2-7, reads EPEVTQTPSHQVTQMGQEVILRCVPISNHLYFYWYRQILGQKVEFLVSFYNNEISEKSEIFDDQFSVERPDGSNFTLKIRSTKLEDSAMYFCASLGREREQYFGPGTRLTVT.

This clonotype occurred many times. The CDR3 protein is CASSFGLARRNEQFF. CDR3 nucleotides: TGTGCCAGCAGTTTTGGACTAGCGCGACGAAATGAGCAGTTCTTC. The genes are TRBV27 and TRBJ2-1, with 9 positions matching TRBD2. The V segment lost 3 bases and the J segment 7 bases; nucleotides outside the gene matches: 7. The CDR3 extends over 15 amino acids. CDR1 is MNHEY, CDR2 SMNVEV, per germline (reference sequence).

In this sample, this clonotype turned up a few times. The CDR3: CATGTGESGELFF. The CDR3 nucleotides read TGTGCCACCGGGACAGGGGAATCCGGGGAGCTGTTTTTT. The chain recombines TRBV12-3 or TRBV12-4 with TRBJ2-2; 10 nucleotides agree with TRBD1. J lost 6 bases, V lost 10 bases, and 5 bases had no gene match. This CDR3 has 13 amino acids.